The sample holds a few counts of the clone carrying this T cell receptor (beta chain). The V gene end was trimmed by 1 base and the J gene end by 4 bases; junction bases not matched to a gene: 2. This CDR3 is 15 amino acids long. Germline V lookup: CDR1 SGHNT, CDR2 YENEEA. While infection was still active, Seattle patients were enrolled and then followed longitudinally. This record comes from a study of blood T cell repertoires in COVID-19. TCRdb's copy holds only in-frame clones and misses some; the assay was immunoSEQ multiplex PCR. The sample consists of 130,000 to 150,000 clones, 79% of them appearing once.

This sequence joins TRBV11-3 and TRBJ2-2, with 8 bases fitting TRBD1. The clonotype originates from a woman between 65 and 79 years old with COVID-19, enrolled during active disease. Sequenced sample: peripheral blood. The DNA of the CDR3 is TGTGCCAGCAGCTTAGGGACAGGGTCCACCGGGGAGCTGTTTTTT. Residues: CASSLGTGSTGELFF.